The 5 T cell receptor beta chains below come from one sample, sequenced in a study of cytomegalovirus exposure and HLA in healthy donors. 13 Jbeta primers and 60 Vbeta primers were used for the PCR. The protocol was immunoSEQ multiplex PCR, while the TCRdb copy is restricted to in-frame clones and leaves out a portion. The sample records under 95,000 clones, 75% to 85% being singletons. Sequencing was performed on PBMCs. These receptors came from a woman aged 40 to 49 in good health and CMV-seropositive.

The chain recombines TRBV5-1 with TRBJ2-5, with a tentative D call TRBD2 (7 bases). V was clipped by 4 bases and J by 7 bases, with 20 bases between them. The CDR3 is made up of 15 amino acids. From germline, CDR1 is SGHRS and CDR2 YFSETQ. CDR3 nucleotides: TGCGCCAGCAGCAAGGGAGGGGGACAAGTAGGGACCCAGTACTTC. It translates to CASSKGGGQVGTQYF.

Only a few counts were recorded for this clone. CDR3 amino acids: CASSKDRGLNQPQHF. CDR3 in DNA: TGTGCCAGCAGTAAGGACAGGGGACTCAATCAGCCCCAGCATTTT. This chain joins TRBV6-5 and TRBJ1-5; 9 bases are shared with TRBD1. The germline V gene encodes CDR1 MNHEY and CDR2 SVGAGI. Losses at the gene ends were 5 bases for V and 3 bases for J; bases not matched to a gene: 5. The length of the CDR3 is 15 residues.

J is TRBJ1-5 and V is TRBV2; D possibly corresponds to TRBD1 (5 bases). Germline V gene sequence: CDR1 SNHLY, CDR2 FYNNEI. The CDR3 totals 15 residues. V gave up 5 bases and J gave up 6 bases, with 17 bases separating them. CDR3 nucleotides: TGTGCCAGCAGTACGGGACTCGGCTCGGCTCAGCCCCAGCATTTT. This translates into CASSTGLGSAQPQHF.

The J gene is TRBJ2-3, the V gene TRBV9, with 10 bases that match TRBD2. Germline CDR1 is SGDLS and CDR2 is YYNGEE. The V gene end was trimmed by 3 bases and the J gene end by 7 bases; junction bases not matched to a gene: 8. There are 15 residues in the CDR3. CDR3 in amino acids: CASSGSGGRANTQYF. CDR3 nucleotide sequence: TGTGCCAGCAGCGGTAGCGGGGGGCGGGCCAATACGCAGTATTTT.

This chain joins TRBV19 and TRBJ1-2; D call uncertain. Germline CDR1 and CDR2: LNHDA and SQIVND (reference sequence). This CDR3 is built from 14 residues. Trimming took off 6 bases at V and 1 base at J, with 12 bases between the two ends. CDR3 amino acids: CASRFTISNYGYTF. The CDR3 DNA reads as TGTGCCAGTAGGTTTACGATTAGTAACTATGGCTACACCTTC.